These 16 T cell receptor beta chains originate from one sample sequenced in a study of read filtering for tumor transcriptome and immune sequencing. From 300 to 450 ng of RNA, a library with molecular barcoded alpha/delta and beta/gamma adaptors was made. TCRdb reprocessed the reads with MiXCR, giving one entry per CDR3 protein. Of over 45,000 distinct CDR3 sequences listed, 20% to 25% are singletons. The source material was a population of CD138-negative cells sorted from bone marrow. All receptors derive from a donor at least 40 years old with multiple myeloma.

This clonotype has a handful of counts. This sequence may be a read error, since a much larger clone differs from it by one base. This chain connects TRBV20-1 to TRBJ2-1; D unresolved. Trimming took off 3 bases at V and 9 bases at J, with 9 bases between the two ends. CDR3 length equals 11 residues. CDR1 and CDR2 (germline): DFQATT, SNEGSKA (reference sequence). The CDR3 DNA sequence: TGCAGTGCTAGCGCGAATAGTGAGCAGTTCTTC. Translating it yields CSASANSEQFF.

In this sample, this clonotype turned up many times. This chain links TRBV6-4 with TRBJ2-3, with D unclear. CDR3 length: 18 residues. CDR1 and CDR2 from the germline V gene are MRHNA and SNTAGT. V gave up 0 bases and J gave up 2 bases, with 18 bases separating them. CDR3 sequence: CASSDSTENLDPTDTQYF. The DNA for the CDR3 is TGTGCCAGCAGTGACTCGACGGAAAACCTTGACCCCACAGATACGCAGTATTTT.

At least ten counts were recorded for this clonotype. The rearrangement uses TRBV7-6 and TRBJ2-7; the D gene is possibly TRBD2 (5 bases). V shed 1 base and J shed 3 bases, with 10 bases lying between them. Germline CDR1 SGHVS, CDR2 FNYEAQ. The CDR3 totals 14 residues. CDR3 in DNA: TGTGCCAGCAGCTTAGGGCGGGTGTTCTACGAGCAGTACTTC. Translating gives CASSLGRVFYEQYF.

V usage is TRBV9 and J usage is TRBJ2-7; 10 positions agree with TRBD2. This CDR3 has 18 residues. V was clipped by 0 bases and J by 2 bases; unmatched bases: 11. Looked up from germline, CDR1 is SGDLS and CDR2 is YYNGEE. CDR3 protein: CASSVGPHRTSGPYEQYF. The CDR3 DNA follows: TGTGCCAGCAGCGTAGGCCCCCACCGGACTAGCGGACCCTACGAGCAGTACTTC.

There are many counts of this clonotype. The rearrangement joins TRBV20-1 to TRBJ2-2; a weak D match, TRBD2 (6 bases). The CDR3 spans 15 residues. Germline lookup yields CDR1 DFQATT and CDR2 SNEGSKA (reference sequence). The V end was cut by 3 bases, the J end by 3 bases, with 14 bases between. The CDR3, as DNA: TGCAGTGCTAGTCTGGCGGGGCCCCACACCGGGGAGCTGTTTTTT. Protein sequence: CSASLAGPHTGELFF.

A note on this clonotype: Given a much more abundant clone one base away, this may be a read error. The chain has TRBV7-3 and TRBJ2-2; 7 bases align to TRBD2. J gave up 6 bases and V 0 bases, and 7 bases lay outside the gene matches. CDR1 and CDR2 (germline): SGHTA, FQGTGA. The CDR3 runs to 16 residues. The CDR3 region is CASSLTPGGFPGELFF. The CDR3 coding sequence is TGTGCCAGCAGCTTAACTCCGGGGGGTTTCCCCGGGGAGCTGTTTTTT.

Regarding this clonotype: This clone may be a read error of a much larger clone one base away. V gene TRBV6-5 combines with J gene TRBJ2-2, with TRBD2 matching 11 bases. The germline V gene encodes CDR1 MNHEY and CDR2 SVGAGI. The CDR3 is 16 amino acids. The CDR3: CASRSASGGNSGELFF. The CDR3 region has the DNA TGTGCCAGCAGATCAGCTAGCGGGGGGAACTCCGGGGAGCTGTTTTTT.

This clonotype was seen many times. The chain has TRBV20-1 and TRBJ2-1; maybe TRBD2 (6 bases). In germline, CDR1 is DFQATT, CDR2 SNEGSKA (reference sequence). The V and J ends lost 4 bases and 4 bases respectively, with 14 bases between them. This CDR3 contains 14 residues. The CDR3 bases are TGCAGTGCTAACGGGGCTAGCGCTTACAATGAGCAGTTCTTC. This sequence encodes CSANGASAYNEQFF.

This clonotype was seen only a few times. The V gene is TRBV19, the J gene TRBJ2-2; 9 bases are shared with TRBD2. Per the germline V gene, CDR1 is LNHDA and CDR2 is SQIVND (reference sequence). The CDR3 extends over 15 amino acids. Trimming removed 4 bases from V and 4 bases from J; junction bases left unmatched: 4. The CDR3 bases are TGTGCCAGTAGTAATGGACTAGCGAGCACCGGGGAGCTGTTTTTT. Translation gives CASSNGLASTGELFF.

This clonotype has ten or more counts. The J gene is TRBJ2-3, the V gene TRBV5-1, with TRBD1 matching 11 bases. Trimming cost V 1 base and J 6 bases; bases outside gene matches: 4. This CDR3 is 15 amino acids long. CDR1 is SGHRS and CDR2 is YFSETQ in the germline V gene. CDR3 DNA: TGCGCCAGCAGCTTGATGCGGGACAGGGGGGATACGCAGTATTTT. Amino acids: CASSLMRDRGDTQYF.

About this clonotype: The junction departs from germline at one end; a sequencing error may be responsible. V and J are TRBV18 and TRBJ1-5; 10 bases agree with TRBD1. This CDR3 has 17 residues. The germline gives CDR1 KGHSH, CDR2 LQKENI. The CDR3: CTSSRQGALSSNQPQHF. The CDR3 DNA is TGTACCAGCTCGCGACAGGGGGCGCTTAGTAGCAATCAGCCCCAGCATTTT. Together with reference TRBV18 and TRBJ1-5, the CDR3 gives the full variable domain: NAGVMQNPRHLVRRRGQEARLRCSPMKGHSHVYWYRQLPEEGLKFMVYLQKENIIDESGMPKERFSAEFPKEGPSILRIQQVVRGDSAAYFCTSSRQGALSSNQPQHFGDGTRLSIL.

The chain links TRBV5-1 to TRBJ2-3; TRBD2 aligns across 7 bases. Trimming removed 0 bases from V and 6 bases from J; junction bases left unmatched: 7. Germline-derived CDR1 and CDR2 are SGHRS and YFSETQ. The CDR3 sequence is 15 residues long. CDR3 residues: CASSLANVGGDTQYF. The CDR3 DNA reads as TGCGCCAGCAGCTTGGCCAACGTGGGGGGGGATACGCAGTATTTT.

The rearrangement joins TRBV5-1 to TRBJ2-5; D is tentatively TRBD1 or TRBD2 (5 bases each). The V and J ends lost 4 bases and 1 base respectively, with 20 bases between them. The CDR3 consists of 17 residues. Germline CDR1 is SGHRS and CDR2 is YFSETQ. CDR3 sequence reads: CASSPKRGRGVQETQYF. The CDR3, as DNA: TGCGCCAGCAGCCCTAAGAGGGGACGGGGAGTCCAAGAGACCCAGTACTTC.

The chain combines TRBV5-6 with TRBJ1-1; D is unresolved. The CDR3 sequence is 14 residues long. Per the germline V gene, CDR1 is SGHDT and CDR2 is YYEEEE. The germline V and J ends were trimmed by 1 base and 6 bases, with 13 bases remaining between them. The CDR3 DNA sequence: TGTGCCAGCAGCTTGTGGAGGGCCCGGGCTGAAGCTTTCTTT. It yields the protein CASSLWRARAEAFF.

Concerning this clonotype itself: The CDR3 carries no conserved terminal phenylalanine or tryptophan, so it likely arises from a read error. This chain uses TRBV20-1 with TRBJ1-1, with a possible D match to TRBD1 (5 bases). CDR3 length equals 14 residues. CDR1 and CDR2 from the germline V gene are DFQATT and SNEGSKA (reference sequence). The DNA of the CDR3 is TGCAGTGCTAGGAGGGAAGGGGTAGGCACTGAGGCTTTCCTT. It is translated as CSARREGVGTEAFL.

The chain combines TRBV23-1 with TRBJ1-1; 8 nucleotides line up with TRBD1. TRBV23-1 is assigned to the ORF class and has an uncertain function. This CDR3 is built from 17 residues. With 3 bases clipped from V and 0 bases from J, the junction kept 9 bases outside the gene matches. In nucleotides, the CDR3 is TGCGCCAGCAGTCAGAGGACAGGGAAGACCATGAACACTGAAGCTTTCTTT. This translates into CASSQRTGKTMNTEAFF.